The present entry profiles one T cell receptor beta chain with its context. The junction does not match germline at one end; this may be a read error. Germline V CDR1 and CDR2: MDHEN, SYDVKM. The CDR3 totals 16 residues. The data stem from a study of blood T cell repertoires in COVID-19. Study processing details: Amplification of reference gene primers provided the estimated nucleated cell counts. The method was immunoSEQ multiplex PCR; TCRdb's version includes in-frame clones alone and lacks a portion of them. V, J and clone size reflect that table, while D and trimming were determined from the DNA. The sample lists around 71,000 clones, approximately 85% occurring once.

The source material was peripheral blood. This clonotype originated in a man older than 75 with acute or convalescent COVID-19. The J gene is TRBJ1-1, the V gene TRBV28; D call uncertain. The CDR3 DNA reads as TGTGCCAGCAGCACCTCCCAGGCCTCTCCGAACTCTGAAGCTTTCTTT. It specifies CASSTSQASPNSEAFF.